The sample holds many counts of the clone carrying this T cell receptor (beta chain). Its antigen is unknown. This sample was taken from a study of T cells in Graves' hyperthyroidism and ophthalmopathy. Across the whole study: Sampling of peripheral blood happened at initial diagnosis, prior to any treatment.

CDR3 length equals 14 residues. CDR1 and CDR2 (germline): DFQATT, SNEGSKA (reference sequence). V lost 5 bases, J lost 1 base, and 7 bases stayed unmatched. The CDR3 regions of TCR beta were amplified from RNA transcripts. Using the HTBI primer set, a first-round RT-PCR was run on the TCR CDR3. One entry per CDR3 protein, called by TCRdb with MiXCR from the multiplex PCR reads. The data show 300,000 to 450,000 distinct CDR3 sequences, approximately 13% seen once. Notes on the study in general: A 13 V-J signature model discriminated ophthalmopathy versus stable hyperthyroidism. The blood repertoire included most of the expanded thyroid clonotypes above 0.001.

The material sequenced was blood. V and J are TRBV20-1 and TRBJ2-7; 8 bases line up with TRBD1. The TCR comes from a young woman with Graves' hyperthyroidism. The CDR3 sequence is CSAHTGGWSYEQYF. The CDR3 DNA reads as TGCAGTGCTCATACAGGGGGTTGGTCCTACGAGCAGTACTTC.